This section outlines one TCR beta chain sequence together with its context. As yet, its antigen is unknown. This sample stems from a study of cytomegalovirus exposure and HLA in healthy donors. Whole-study context: From donors who were HLA-typed, an early data release held around 85 million unique TCRs. Study-level results: A later analysis reported that several of the most significant clusters appeared to be linked to common viral pathogens, among them Epstein-Barr virus. Under in vitro conditions, a few CMV-associated chains were confirmed as specific for CMV antigens.

Researchers ran the PCR with 60 Vbeta and 13 Jbeta primers. The repertoire was sequenced with immunoSEQ multiplex PCR; TCRdb's copy has only in-frame clones and lacks some. The sample includes 90,000 or so clones, more than 70% of them seen just once. The receptor comes from a male donor in good health and CMV-seropositive. Sequenced input: PBMCs.

CDR3 bases: TGTGCCAGCAGTCCCGGACGGACTTCGAACACTGAAGCTTTCTTT. This sequence encodes CASSPGRTSNTEAFF. This chain connects TRBV6-6 to TRBJ1-1, with D unclear. Trimming removed 5 bases from V and 1 base from J, with 14 bases in between. Looked up from germline, CDR1 is MNHNY and CDR2 is SVGAGI (reference sequence). The CDR3 runs 15 residues.